Presented here are 9 T cell receptor beta chains from one specimen sequenced in a study of T cell responses to AZD1222 COVID-19 vaccine. Clones were read by immunoSEQ multiplex PCR, and TCRdb kept only the in-frame ones, dropping some. The sample includes fewer than 110,000 clones, roughly 87% seen only once; the top ten take 4.8%. Sequencing used peripheral blood, obtained on day 0 of AZD1222 vaccination. The receptors derive from an adult in good health.

The chain is built from TRBV29-1 and TRBJ1-1; D is undetermined. This CDR3 is 12 amino acids long. The germline V gene has CDR1 SQVTM and CDR2 ANQGSEA. CDR3 sequence: CSSSQLNTEAFF. CDR3 bases: TGCAGTTCCTCACAGTTGAACACTGAAGCTTTCTTT.

The rearrangement joins TRBV27 to TRBJ2-2; D may be TRBD2 (6 bases). Germline V gene sequence: CDR1 MNHEY, CDR2 SMNVEV (reference sequence). V was shortened by 6 bases and J by 4 bases, with 15 bases between the two germline ends. The CDR3 sequence is 15 residues long. This chain's CDR3 is CASRTFRGSTGELFF. The CDR3, as DNA: TGTGCCAGCAGAACGTTTCGGGGGTCCACCGGGGAGCTGTTTTTT.

This rearrangement joins TRBV27 to TRBJ2-3; TRBD2 aligns across 14 bases. V trimming: 4 bases; J trimming: 6 bases; junction bases outside the gene matches: 9. The CDR3 sequence is 17 residues long. CDR1 and CDR2 from the germline V gene are MNHEY and SMNVEV (reference sequence). CDR3 nucleotides: TGTGCCAGCAGTTCCGGGACTAGCGGGGGCGCACGGGATACGCAGTATTTT. It translates to CASSSGTSGGARDTQYF.

The chain has TRBV5-8 and TRBJ2-7; 9 bases are shared with TRBD1. Germline values: CDR1 SGHTS, CDR2 YDEGEE. This CDR3 contains 14 residues. V lost 4 bases and J lost 2; bases outside the gene matches: 4. DNA for the CDR3: TGTGCCAGCAGCGTGGGACAGGGTCCCTACGAGCAGTACTTC. Its translation is CASSVGQGPYEQYF.

This rearrangement joins TRBV9 to TRBJ1-2; tentative D call: TRBD1 (5 bases). The CDR3 sequence is 14 residues long. CDR1 SGDLS and CDR2 YYNGEE come from the germline V gene. The V end lost 6 bases, the J end lost 7 bases, and 19 bases lay between the germline ends. CDR3 DNA: TGTGCCAGCACCCTTGGGGCAGGGTCCCCTGGCTACACCTTC. It yields the protein CASTLGAGSPGYTF.

The table lists this clone with a count of one. The rearrangement joins TRBV7-8 to TRBJ2-7; no clear D. The CDR3 sequence is 14 residues long. The germline V gene encodes CDR1 SGHVS and CDR2 FQNEAQ. V lost 2 bases, J lost 2 bases, and 10 bases lay in between. CDR3 sequence: CASSLWRQAYEQYF. CDR3 bases: TGTGCCAGCAGCTTATGGCGCCAAGCCTACGAGCAGTACTTC. Drawing the rest from reference TRBV7-8 and TRBJ2-7, the complete variable domain is GAGVSQSPRYKVAKRGQDVALRCDPISGHVSLFWYQQALGQGPEFLTYFQNEAQLDKSGLPSDRFFAERPEGSVSTLKIQRTQQEDSAVYLCASSLWRQAYEQYFGPGTRLTVT.

The rearrangement links TRBV30 to TRBJ1-2; D is undetermined. This CDR3 is built from 13 residues. The germline V gene has CDR1 GTSNPN and CDR2 SVGIG (reference sequence). Trimming removed 3 bases at V and 5 bases at J, with 13 bases between. CDR3 nucleotide sequence: TGTGCCTGGAGAGGTGTTGGGTTTTATGGCTACACCTTC. Translated, it gives CAWRGVGFYGYTF.

The V and J genes are TRBV5-1 and TRBJ1-4; the match to TRBD1 covers 9 bases. CDR1 and CDR2 from the germline V gene are SGHRS and YFSETQ. V trimming: 4 bases; J trimming: 3 bases; junction bases outside the gene matches: 4. The CDR3 totals 15 residues. CDR3 protein: CASSPGQGSNEKLFF. The CDR3 coding sequence is TGCGCCAGCAGCCCAGGACAGGGGTCTAATGAAAAACTGTTTTTT.

J is TRBJ2-3 and V is TRBV11-2; TRBD2 agrees at 8 bases. This CDR3 has 14 residues. CDR1 and CDR2 from the germline V gene are SGHAT and FQNNGV. V dropped 5 bases and J dropped 3; count of bases not matched to a gene: 4. DNA of the CDR3: TGTGCCAGCAGCCGGGGGGGCGTAACAGATACGCAGTATTTT. The encoded protein is CASSRGGVTDTQYF.